The rows below give T cell receptor beta chains drawn from one sample of a study of siplizumab effects on memory and regulatory T cells. Produced via immunoSEQ multiplex PCR; TCRdb's table is partial and in-frame only. The sample yields over 80,000 clones, roughly 87% seen once. The sample comprised Tregs sorted from blood. Receptor source: a human donor in good health. Both conserved end residues are part of each CDR3. The order of the fields is CDR3 length, J gene, clone size, D gene, V gene, CDR3 DNA, CDR3 protein. D genes are given only for firm matches. Clone sizes are given selectively: once, few, many, or a class where the clone is expanded.

CDR3 length: 11; J gene: TRBJ2-1; clone size: once; D gene: -; V gene: TRBV7-9; CDR3 DNA: TGTGCCAGCAGCTTAGAAGGTGAGCAGTTCTTC; CDR3 protein: CASSLEGEQFF
CDR3 length: 16; J gene: TRBJ2-5; clone size: -; D gene: -; V gene: TRBV5-1; CDR3 DNA: TGCGCCAGCAGCTTGCTACCCTCGGCTAGTCGAGAGACCCAGTACTTC; CDR3 protein: CASSLLPSASRETQYF
CDR3 length: 13; J gene: TRBJ1-6; clone size: few; D gene: -; V gene: TRBV10-3; CDR3 DNA: TGTGCCATGCGCCTGGGGCTAGGTTCACCCCTCCACTTT; CDR3 protein: CAMRLGLGSPLHF
CDR3 length: 15; J gene: TRBJ2-1; clone size: -; D gene: -; V gene: TRBV5-1; CDR3 DNA: TGCGCCAGCAGCCCAGCTATCAGCTCCTACAATGAGCAGTTCTTC; CDR3 protein: CASSPAISSYNEQFF
CDR3 length: 13; J gene: TRBJ2-7; clone size: -; D gene: -; V gene: TRBV5-6; CDR3 DNA: TGTGCCAGCAGCCTCTTCTCCCCGGGGGCGCAGTACTTC; CDR3 protein: CASSLFSPGAQYF
CDR3 length: 13; J gene: TRBJ1-2; clone size: once; D gene: -; V gene: TRBV19; CDR3 DNA: TGTGCCAGTAGCCCGGGACACCCGCTGGGCTACACCTTC; CDR3 protein: CASSPGHPLGYTF
CDR3 length: 16; J gene: TRBJ2-1; clone size: -; D gene: TRBD2; V gene: TRBV5-1; CDR3 DNA: TGCGCCAGCAGCTTGGGGGTAGCGGGCTCATACAATGAGCAGTTCTTC; CDR3 protein: CASSLGVAGSYNEQFF
CDR3 length: 12; J gene: TRBJ2-1; clone size: -; D gene: -; V gene: TRBV11-3; CDR3 DNA: TGTGCCAGCAGCTTAGGAGCAGGGCTTCAGTTCTTC; CDR3 protein: CASSLGAGLQFF
CDR3 length: 14; J gene: TRBJ1-3; clone size: -; D gene: -; V gene: TRBV19; CDR3 DNA: TGTGCCAGTAGTATGGACAGCTCTGGAAACACCATATATTTT; CDR3 protein: CASSMDSSGNTIYF
CDR3 length: 13; J gene: TRBJ2-5; clone size: few; D gene: TRBD2; V gene: TRBV7-8; CDR3 DNA: TGTGCCAGCAGCTCGGGACTATCGGAGACCCAGTACTTC; CDR3 protein: CASSSGLSETQYF
CDR3 length: 17; J gene: TRBJ2-1; clone size: once; D gene: TRBD2; V gene: TRBV5-6; CDR3 DNA: TGTGCCAGCAGTCGGACTAGCGGGGGCTTAGCCTACAATGAGCAGTTCTTC; CDR3 protein: CASSRTSGGLAYNEQFF
CDR3 length: 13; J gene: TRBJ1-3; clone size: -; D gene: -; V gene: TRBV6-6; CDR3 DNA: TGTGCCAGCAGTTACTGGCCTGGAAACACCATATATTTT; CDR3 protein: CASSYWPGNTIYF
CDR3 length: 12; J gene: TRBJ2-7; clone size: -; D gene: -; V gene: TRBV30; CDR3 DNA: TGTGCCTGGGGGATGAGTGGCTACGAGCAGTACTTC; CDR3 protein: CAWGMSGYEQYF
CDR3 length: 14; J gene: TRBJ2-7; clone size: -; D gene: TRBD2; V gene: TRBV27; CDR3 DNA: TGTGCCAGCGGGAATAGCGGGGGGGCCCACGAGCAGTACTTC; CDR3 protein: CASGNSGGAHEQYF
CDR3 length: 13; J gene: TRBJ1-2; clone size: -; D gene: -; V gene: TRBV9; CDR3 DNA: TGTGCCAGCAGCGTAGAGGGTATTCAAGGCTACACCTTC; CDR3 protein: CASSVEGIQGYTF
CDR3 length: 14; J gene: TRBJ1-5; clone size: -; D gene: -; V gene: TRBV19; CDR3 DNA: TGTGCCAGTAGTTGGGGTTTAAGCAATCAGCCCCAGCATTTT; CDR3 protein: CASSWGLSNQPQHF
CDR3 length: 14; J gene: TRBJ1-5; clone size: few; D gene: -; V gene: TRBV23-1; CDR3 DNA: TGCGCCAGCAGTCAGCAGGGATGCAATCAGCCCCAGCATTTT; CDR3 protein: CASSQQGCNQPQHF
CDR3 length: 17; J gene: TRBJ2-3; clone size: -; D gene: TRBD2; V gene: TRBV27; CDR3 DNA: TGTGCCAGCAGTTTAGGGCTAGCGGGGTTGTGGGCAGATACGCAGTATTTT; CDR3 protein: CASSLGLAGLWADTQYF
CDR3 length: 14; J gene: TRBJ2-7; clone size: -; D gene: TRBD1; V gene: TRBV7-2; CDR3 DNA: TGTGCCAGCAGCTTGGACAGGGCCGTCTACGAGCAGTACTTC; CDR3 protein: CASSLDRAVYEQYF
CDR3 length: 15; J gene: TRBJ2-7; clone size: once; D gene: TRBD1; V gene: TRBV6-1; CDR3 DNA: TGTGCCAGCAGTTCTTCCGGGACAGGAGCCTACGAGCAGTACTTC; CDR3 protein: CASSSSGTGAYEQYF
CDR3 length: 14; J gene: TRBJ2-7; clone size: -; D gene: -; V gene: TRBV9; CDR3 DNA: TGTGCCAGCAGCGTAGGGACACAGTCCTACGAGCAGTACTTC; CDR3 protein: CASSVGTQSYEQYF
CDR3 length: 15; J gene: TRBJ1-4; clone size: -; D gene: TRBD1; V gene: TRBV11-2; CDR3 DNA: TGTGCCAGCAACCCCTCGGGACAGGGGCATGAAAAACTGTTTTTT; CDR3 protein: CASNPSGQGHEKLFF
CDR3 length: 14; J gene: TRBJ1-1; clone size: -; D gene: -; V gene: TRBV9; CDR3 DNA: TGTGCCAGCAGCGCACAGGCATTCAGCACTGAAGCTTTCTTT; CDR3 protein: CASSAQAFSTEAFF
CDR3 length: 15; J gene: TRBJ2-7; clone size: -; D gene: TRBD2; V gene: TRBV7-8; CDR3 DNA: TGTGCCAGCAGCTTAAGGCTAGCGGGGACCTACGAGCAGTACTTC; CDR3 protein: CASSLRLAGTYEQYF
CDR3 length: 20; J gene: TRBJ2-3; clone size: -; D gene: TRBD2; V gene: TRBV9; CDR3 DNA: TGTGCCAGCAGCGTAGCTCCAGGGACTAGCGGTGATTCTAGCACAGATACGCAGTATTTT; CDR3 protein: CASSVAPGTSGDSSTDTQYF
CDR3 length: 15; J gene: TRBJ2-3; clone size: once; D gene: -; V gene: TRBV7-2; CDR3 DNA: TGTGCCAGCAGCCCACGGGGCTTGGGCACAGATACGCAGTATTTT; CDR3 protein: CASSPRGLGTDTQYF
CDR3 length: 16; J gene: TRBJ1-4; clone size: -; D gene: -; V gene: TRBV2; CDR3 DNA: TGTGCCAGCAGTGAGCAGGGCCTCAGTGTAAATGAAAAACTGTTTTTT; CDR3 protein: CASSEQGLSVNEKLFF
CDR3 length: 13; J gene: TRBJ1-1; clone size: -; D gene: -; V gene: TRBV11-2; CDR3 DNA: TGTGCCAGCAGCGCCCAAGGAGGGACTGAAGCTTTCTTT; CDR3 protein: CASSAQGGTEAFF
CDR3 length: 16; J gene: TRBJ2-3; clone size: -; D gene: TRBD2; V gene: TRBV10-3; CDR3 DNA: TGTGCCATCAGGGCCGGGACTAGCCTTCTTGCAGATACGCAGTATTTT; CDR3 protein: CAIRAGTSLLADTQYF
CDR3 length: 11; J gene: TRBJ1-2; clone size: -; D gene: TRBD1; V gene: TRBV29-1; CDR3 DNA: TGCAGCGTAGGGACAGGGATAGGCTACACCTTC; CDR3 protein: CSVGTGIGYTF
CDR3 length: 12; J gene: TRBJ2-7; clone size: few; D gene: -; V gene: TRBV6-6; CDR3 DNA: TGTGCCAGCAGTTACGGAGGGGTCGAGCAGTACTTC; CDR3 protein: CASSYGGVEQYF
CDR3 length: 15; J gene: TRBJ2-5; clone size: -; D gene: TRBD2; V gene: TRBV5-4; CDR3 DNA: TGTGCCAGCAGCTTGGTACTAGCGGGGGCGGAGACCCAGTACTTC; CDR3 protein: CASSLVLAGAETQYF
CDR3 length: 15; J gene: TRBJ2-7; clone size: -; D gene: -; V gene: TRBV5-4; CDR3 DNA: TGTGCCAGCAGCTTGTCGACAGGCAATTCCTACGAGCAGTACTTC; CDR3 protein: CASSLSTGNSYEQYF
CDR3 length: 14; J gene: TRBJ2-1; clone size: -; D gene: -; V gene: TRBV7-2; CDR3 DNA: TGTGCCAGCAGCTTAGGTGGCGGGGTCTATGAGCAGTTCTTC; CDR3 protein: CASSLGGGVYEQFF
CDR3 length: 15; J gene: TRBJ1-1; clone size: -; D gene: TRBD1; V gene: TRBV5-6; CDR3 DNA: TGTGCCAGCTCAATATGGGGGACAGGGAAGACTGAAGCTTTCTTT; CDR3 protein: CASSIWGTGKTEAFF
CDR3 length: 15; J gene: TRBJ1-5; clone size: -; D gene: -; V gene: TRBV19; CDR3 DNA: TGTGCCAGTAGTACATTCGGGGGAAGCAATCAGCCCCAGCATTTT; CDR3 protein: CASSTFGGSNQPQHF
CDR3 length: 13; J gene: TRBJ1-2; clone size: -; D gene: -; V gene: TRBV7-8; CDR3 DNA: TGTGCCAGCAGCTCTGAGGAAGGGGTTGGCTACACCTTC; CDR3 protein: CASSSEEGVGYTF